The source of this TCR beta chain is a study of blood T cell repertoires in COVID-19. CDR3 length: 15 residues. CDR1 SGHNT and CDR2 YYREEE come from the germline V gene (reference sequence). V was clipped by 5 bases and J by 9 bases; unmatched bases: 10. In the authors' methods: Using reference gene primer amplification, nucleated cell counts were estimated. TCRdb's copy holds only in-frame clones and misses some; the assay was immunoSEQ multiplex PCR. From that table come the V and J calls and clone size; the DNA was used to work out D and trimming. Counted here are more than 120,000 clones, 80% to 90% occurring once; the ten biggest clones make up less than 3.5%.

The receptor comes from a human donor with acute or convalescent COVID-19. The donor label of this sample is uncertain. The sequenced sample consisted of peripheral blood. The chain employs TRBV5-4 and TRBJ1-6, with 8 bases matching TRBD1. The CDR3 region is CASSRQGALSSPLHF. The CDR3 DNA follows: TGTGCCAGCAGTCGGCAGGGGGCGCTTAGTTCACCCCTCCACTTT.